This entry describes one T cell receptor (beta chain). Its target is unknown. A sample-barcoded 5' primer and a J-beta primer mix were used in a second PCR of roughly 6 to 11 cycles. TCRdb itself ran the 5' RACE reads through MiXCR, one entry per CDR3 protein. In the table there are about 940,000 distinct CDR3 sequences, about 48% of which are singletons. This entry comes from a study of blood T cells in healthy people across ages. Findings of the study overall: Observed TCR beta diversity showed a strong correlation with the percentage of naive T cells as measured by flow cytometry. Unsorted PBMCs ruled out conclusive naive versus antigen-experienced comparison. Long-lived and aged donors differed, with more naive CD4+ cells and higher diversity in the long-lived.

This CDR3 is built from 13 residues. Germline V CDR1 and CDR2: LGHDT, YNNKEL (reference sequence). Trimming cost V 0 bases and J 9 bases, with 9 bases left between them. The source material was blood. The chain has TRBV3-1 and TRBJ2-1; no reliable D call. The clonotype originates from a man aged 25-40 years in good health. The chain's CDR3 is CASSQDLAPEQFF. The CDR3 bases are TGTGCCAGCAGCCAAGATCTGGCTCCTGAGCAGTTCTTC.